This T cell receptor (beta chain) originates from a study of blood T cell repertoires in COVID-19 (TCRdb year 2020). Regarding the research as a whole: Samples from collaborators originated in the United States, Italy and Spain and spanned both the acute and convalescent phases of COVID-19. The samples were drawn from the first 160 participants of the ongoing ImmuneRACE study and from some 1,300 subjects provided by 6 global collaborators. The sample metadata nearly always contained a de-identified subject ID, COVID-19 status, age in years and sex. The repertoires were made available in a free public database intended to serve as a resource for research on the immune response to SARS-CoV-2. Deeply sampled blood TCRbeta repertoires from subjects exposed to, actively infected with, or recovered from COVID-19 were included in the dataset. HLA class I and class II types, where available, came from metadata supplied by the sample provider rather than from assay-based typing. The prospective study material was composed of cDNA or gDNA derived from T cells, B-cell-depleted T cells, or PBMCs. Overall study outcomes, separate from this receptor: Clinical and demographic metadata were provided uncurated, with the amount varying by source and participant.

At the junction V is shortened by 8 bases and J by 3 bases; bases outside the gene matches: 8. CDR1 and CDR2 were assigned from the germline V gene (reference sequence) as LNHDA and SQIVND. Its CDR3 holds 15 amino acids, cysteine through phenylalanine. Of the read, only the CDR3 DNA is kept; its 45 bases are in frame from base 1. TCRbeta CDR3 regions were amplified from genomic DNA by means of the immunoSEQ Assay, a bias-controlled multiplex PCR. On the authors' methods: Nucleated cell counts per sample were estimated from amplification of reference gene primers within the assay. To quantify the absolute abundance of each unique TCRbeta CDR3 rearrangement, sequence reads were collapsed and filtered. For each sample, productive Simpson clonality was calculated as the square root of Simpson's diversity index across productive rearrangements. In TCRdb, the immuneACCESS table is reduced to in-frame sequences with V and J assigned. These tables do not hold every clone; where another copy was compared, an unresolved V gene accounts for under half, and the others remain unexplained. V and J calls and clone size follow that table, whereas D and trimming were derived from the DNA. The sample profile shows over 250,000 clones; approximately 84% of them were found once. The leading ten clones occupy more than 1.1% of the sample.

A few counts support this clone. The target of this receptor is not known. Base qualities are missing; no much larger clone stands one base away. One collaborating source in Seattle enrolled patients during active infection and followed them longitudinally through the course of disease. Whole blood was collected in K2EDTA tubes by collaborating institutions according to the institutions' own protocols. For TCRbeta analysis, collaborators shipped samples as frozen whole blood, isolated PBMCs, or DNA extracted from either of those sample types. Sequenced: peripheral blood. The receptor was isolated from a human donor with COVID-19, enrolled during active disease. The donor label of this sample is uncertain. The V and J segments used are TRBV19 and TRBJ2-3, and 10 junctional nucleotides match TRBD2. The bases read TGTGCCAGTCGTCAAGCGGGGGGGAGTACAGATACGCAGTATTTT. It translates to CASRQAGGSTDTQYF.